The clone carrying this TCR beta chain was detected a few times. This beta chain turned up in a library designed for alpha chains; as an off-target read, its abundance says little. Noted time point: sample taken at primary tumor resection. Researchers sequenced whole RNA taken from tumor, nontumor lung or frozen PBMC without sorting. The donors, roughly 70 patients with untreated early-stage non-small cell lung cancer, provided the samples. This sample is drawn from a study of spatial heterogeneity in lung cancer. Across the whole study: Detection consistently yielded more beta chains than alpha chains. Combinations of a unique TCR and a UMI were tallied in raw reads, and on average each appeared more than ten times.

A distinct unique molecular identifier was carried by each TCR cDNA molecule. TCRdb re-called the 5' RACE reads through MiXCR, storing one row per CDR3 protein. The sample yields approximately 6,900 distinct CDR3 sequences, around 5% seen once. Per the germline V gene, CDR1 is ENHRY and CDR2 is SYGVKD. The CDR3 contains 13 residues. J gave up 7 bases and V 10 bases, and 10 bases lay outside the gene matches. The chain carries TRBV10-3 and TRBJ1-1; 9 nucleotides agree with TRBD1. Sequenced material: normal lung tissue next to the tumor, taken at surgery. The sequence came from a female donor with early-stage non-small cell lung cancer. This chain's CDR3 is CATKEDRGGEAFF. In DNA form, the CDR3 reads TGTGCCACCAAAGAAGACAGGGGGGGTGAAGCTTTCTTT.